Listed below are T cell receptor beta chains from one sample, sequenced in a study of blood T cells in healthy people across ages. TCRdb processed the 5' RACE reads anew with MiXCR; each CDR3 protein has one entry. The sample has about a million distinct CDR3 sequences; under 50% are singletons. Sequenced material: blood. The receptors were gathered from a man in his thirties or forties in good health. Both conserved end residues are part of each CDR3. Fields, in order: J gene, CDR3 length, clone size, V gene, D gene, CDR3 DNA, CDR3 protein. D genes are given only for firm matches. Rows may omit the clone size; those that give it use once, few, many or a size class.

j_gene: TRBJ1-6
len: 13
abundance: once
v_gene: TRBV4-3
d_gene: -
CDR3nt: TGCGCCAGCAGCCAGGAGAGGTCTTCACCCCCCCACTTT
CDR3aa: CASSQERSSPPHF

j_gene: TRBJ2-3
len: 15
abundance: -
v_gene: TRBV5-4
d_gene: TRBD2
CDR3nt: TGTGCCAGCAGCCTTCGGACTAGCGGGGAAGATACGCAGTATTTT
CDR3aa: CASSLRTSGEDTQYF

j_gene: TRBJ1-2
len: 15
abundance: -
v_gene: TRBV27
d_gene: -
CDR3nt: TGTGCCAGCAGTCGCCTAACAGGGAACGGCTATGGCTACACCTTC
CDR3aa: CASSRLTGNGYGYTF

j_gene: TRBJ2-1
len: 15
abundance: -
v_gene: TRBV20-1
d_gene: -
CDR3nt: TGCAGTGCTAGAGAGGCCACAAGCTCCTACAATGAGCAGTTCTTC
CDR3aa: CSAREATSSYNEQFF

j_gene: TRBJ2-3
len: 13
abundance: -
v_gene: TRBV3-1
d_gene: -
CDR3nt: TGTGCCAGCAGCGATTTAAGGGCAGATACGCAGTATTTT
CDR3aa: CASSDLRADTQYF

j_gene: TRBJ2-1
len: 14
abundance: few
v_gene: TRBV20-1
d_gene: -
CDR3nt: TGCAGTGCTAGGAGGGCCAGCTCCTACAATGAGCAGTTCTTC
CDR3aa: CSARRASSYNEQFF

j_gene: TRBJ2-7
len: 15
abundance: -
v_gene: TRBV6-5
d_gene: TRBD1
CDR3nt: TGTGCCAGCAGTTACGGAGGACAGGGTTTCCACGAGCAGTACTTC
CDR3aa: CASSYGGQGFHEQYF

j_gene: TRBJ2-5
len: 13
abundance: -
v_gene: TRBV11-2
d_gene: -
CDR3nt: TGTGCCAGCAGCTTATTAAGTTTGGAGACCCAGTACTTC
CDR3aa: CASSLLSLETQYF

j_gene: TRBJ2-5
len: 15
abundance: -
v_gene: TRBV2
d_gene: -
CDR3nt: TGTGCCAGCATTAAGGAGGCCAGCTCCTACAATGAGCGGTACTTC
CDR3aa: CASIKEASSYNERYF

j_gene: TRBJ1-1
len: 15
abundance: -
v_gene: TRBV3-1
d_gene: TRBD1
CDR3nt: TGTGCCAGCAGCCCCCGGACAGGGGGACGGACTGAAGCTTTCTTT
CDR3aa: CASSPRTGGRTEAFF

j_gene: TRBJ2-3
len: 15
abundance: few
v_gene: TRBV7-3
d_gene: TRBD2
CDR3nt: TGTGCCAGCAGCTCTGGAGCGGGGGACGCAGATACGCAGTATTTT
CDR3aa: CASSSGAGDADTQYF

j_gene: TRBJ2-1
len: 15
abundance: few
v_gene: TRBV6-6
d_gene: -
CDR3nt: TGTGCCAGCAGCGGAGGACGGAGGTCACACAATGAGCAGTTCTTC
CDR3aa: CASSGGRRSHNEQFF

j_gene: TRBJ2-1
len: 16
abundance: few
v_gene: TRBV7-2
d_gene: TRBD2
CDR3nt: TGTGCCAGCAGCTTAGGACTAGCGGGGGGGCACAATGAGCAGTTCTTC
CDR3aa: CASSLGLAGGHNEQFF

j_gene: TRBJ1-1
len: 15
abundance: -
v_gene: TRBV25-1
d_gene: TRBD1
CDR3nt: TGTGCCAGCATAGAGTCAGGGGGTCGCGGGACTGAAGCTTTCTTT
CDR3aa: CASIESGGRGTEAFF

j_gene: TRBJ2-7
len: 13
abundance: -
v_gene: TRBV29-1
d_gene: -
CDR3nt: TGCAGCGCTGGAGGGGGGAGATCCTACGAGCAGTACTTC
CDR3aa: CSAGGGRSYEQYF

j_gene: TRBJ2-3
len: 18
abundance: -
v_gene: TRBV4-2
d_gene: TRBD2
CDR3nt: TGTGCCAGCAGCCAAGACGGGGCTAGCGGGGGCAGCCTAGATACGCAGTATTTT
CDR3aa: CASSQDGASGGSLDTQYF

j_gene: TRBJ1-5
len: 11
abundance: once
v_gene: TRBV24-1
d_gene: -
CDR3nt: TGTGCCACCAGTGACAGGCAGCCCCAGCATTTT
CDR3aa: CATSDRQPQHF

j_gene: TRBJ2-3
len: 15
abundance: few
v_gene: TRBV5-5
d_gene: -
CDR3nt: TGTGCCAGCAGCTCCGCCGGGGCTCGTACAGATACGCAGTATTTT
CDR3aa: CASSSAGARTDTQYF

j_gene: TRBJ1-1
len: 12
abundance: few
v_gene: TRBV29-1
d_gene: -
CDR3nt: TGCAGCGGGCGCGAGTTCACAGCTGAAGCTTTCTTT
CDR3aa: CSGREFTAEAFF

j_gene: TRBJ1-5
len: 14
abundance: -
v_gene: TRBV27
d_gene: -
CDR3nt: TGTGCCAGCAGCAGGAGCCCTAGCAATCAGCCCCAGCATTTT
CDR3aa: CASSRSPSNQPQHF

j_gene: TRBJ1-4
len: 15
abundance: -
v_gene: TRBV20-1
d_gene: TRBD1
CDR3nt: TGCAGTGCTAGATTGCACAGGGGTACTAATGAAAAACTGTTTTTT
CDR3aa: CSARLHRGTNEKLFF

j_gene: TRBJ1-5
len: 16
abundance: -
v_gene: TRBV5-1
d_gene: TRBD1
CDR3nt: TGCGCCAGCAGCGACGGGACAGGGCCTAGCAATCAGCCCCAGCATTTT
CDR3aa: CASSDGTGPSNQPQHF

j_gene: TRBJ1-1
len: 13
abundance: -
v_gene: TRBV14
d_gene: TRBD1
CDR3nt: TGTGCCAGCAGCCTCAGGGGGAGGGCTGAAGCTTTCTTT
CDR3aa: CASSLRGRAEAFF

j_gene: TRBJ2-1
len: 14
abundance: -
v_gene: TRBV3-1
d_gene: -
CDR3nt: TGTGCCAGCAGCCAAGTTGCGGGGGCCAATGAGCAGTTCTTC
CDR3aa: CASSQVAGANEQFF

j_gene: TRBJ2-3
len: 13
abundance: -
v_gene: TRBV6-6
d_gene: -
CDR3nt: TGTGCCAGCAGGAGAGAGGGATCAGATACGCAGTATTTT
CDR3aa: CASRREGSDTQYF

j_gene: TRBJ1-5
len: 15
abundance: -
v_gene: TRBV20-1
d_gene: -
CDR3nt: TGCAGTGCTCAGGATTCCAGACACCCCAATCAGCCCCAGCATTTT
CDR3aa: CSAQDSRHPNQPQHF

j_gene: TRBJ2-7
len: 16
abundance: -
v_gene: TRBV4-3
d_gene: -
CDR3nt: TGCGCCAGCAGCCAGAGAAACCGGGACCGAAAGGAGGAGCAGTACTTC
CDR3aa: CASSQRNRDRKEEQYF

j_gene: TRBJ2-2
len: 16
abundance: -
v_gene: TRBV7-8
d_gene: -
CDR3nt: TGTGCCAGCAGCTTAGTCGACATCGCGAACACCGGGGAGCTGTTTTTT
CDR3aa: CASSLVDIANTGELFF

j_gene: TRBJ2-1
len: 15
abundance: -
v_gene: TRBV4-1
d_gene: TRBD2
CDR3nt: TGCGCCAGCAGCCAAACTAGCGATATGTACAATGAGCAGTTCTTC
CDR3aa: CASSQTSDMYNEQFF

j_gene: TRBJ2-7
len: 17
abundance: -
v_gene: TRBV4-3
d_gene: TRBD1
CDR3nt: TGCGCCAGCAGCCAAGATCTTGCAGGGACAGCCGCCTACGAGCAGTACTTC
CDR3aa: CASSQDLAGTAAYEQYF

j_gene: TRBJ2-5
len: 15
abundance: -
v_gene: TRBV2
d_gene: TRBD2
CDR3nt: TGTGCCAGCAGCAGGTCTAGCGGGGGGAGGGAGACCCAGTACTTC
CDR3aa: CASSRSSGGRETQYF

j_gene: TRBJ2-3
len: 14
abundance: -
v_gene: TRBV5-1
d_gene: TRBD2
CDR3nt: TGCGCCACCGCGGGACTAGCGGGGGAAGATACGCAGTATTTT
CDR3aa: CATAGLAGEDTQYF

j_gene: TRBJ1-1
len: 15
abundance: few
v_gene: TRBV7-9
d_gene: -
CDR3nt: TGTGCCAGCAGCCCTCTCACGGGTACGGGGACTGAAGCTTTCTTT
CDR3aa: CASSPLTGTGTEAFF